The 5 T cell receptor beta chains in this list originate from one sample, sequenced in a study of spatial heterogeneity in lung cancer. Time point described: sample taken at primary tumor resection. MiXCR, applied by TCRdb to the 5' RACE reads, yields one record per CDR3 protein. The sample lists about 23,000 distinct CDR3 sequences, about 4.9% occurring once. These receptors have no identified antigens. General observations from the study: Higher tumor mutation counts went along with higher counts of expanded intratumoral alpha and beta TCRs.

Source: lung tumor tissue, taken at surgery. The receptor source for this set is a male donor with early-stage non-small cell lung cancer.

V is TRBV6-5 and J is TRBJ2-7; D tentatively fits TRBD1 or TRBD2 (5 bases each). V was clipped by 0 bases and J by 0 bases, with 9 bases between them. The germline CDR1 and CDR2 sequences are MNHEY and SVGAGI. This CDR3 region has 15 residues. The CDR3 loop reads CASSYSGEPSYEQYF. In nucleotides, the CDR3 is TGTGCCAGCAGTTACTCAGGGGAGCCCTCCTACGAGCAGTACTTC.

This clonotype showed up many times. The chain joins TRBV27 to TRBJ2-7; TRBD2 might be the D (6 bases). Germline V lookup: CDR1 MNHEY, CDR2 SMNVEV (reference sequence). The CDR3 is 14 residues long. V lost 0 bases, J lost 3 bases, and 9 bases lay in between. CDR3: CASSLSIGGYEQYF. CDR3 sequence (DNA): TGTGCCAGCAGTTTATCGATCGGGGGCTACGAGCAGTACTTC.

There are many counts of this clonotype. This chain uses TRBV5-1 with TRBJ2-5, with 7 bases aligning to TRBD1. Germline CDR1 and CDR2: SGHRS and YFSETQ. The V and J ends lost 0 bases and 1 base, in that order; junction bases with no gene match: 0. The CDR3 contains 14 residues. The CDR3, as DNA: TGCGCCAGCAGCTTGGGACAGGGCCAAGAGACCCAGTACTTC. It encodes CASSLGQGQETQYF. Full variable domain (outside the CDR3, taken from reference TRBV5-1 and TRBJ2-5): KAGVTQTPRYLIKTRGQQVTLSCSPISGHRSVSWYQQTPGQGLQFLFEYFSETQRNKGNFPGRFSGRQFSNSRSEMNVSTLELGDSALYLCASSLGQGQETQYFGPGTRLLVL.

This clonotype was observed many times. The V and J genes are TRBV14 and TRBJ1-4, with D possibly matching TRBD1 (5 bases). The ends were cut back, 2 bases at V and 8 bases at J, with 12 bases in the middle. Looked up from germline, CDR1 is SGHDN and CDR2 is FVKESK. The CDR3 spans 14 residues. The CDR3 nucleotides read TGTGCCAGCAGCCAATGGGGGACGGAAGAAAAACTGTTTTTT. It is translated as CASSQWGTEEKLFF.

A few counts support this clonotype. The chain carries TRBV28 and TRBJ1-4; D is unresolved. Germline lookup yields CDR1 MDHEN and CDR2 SYDVKM. V was shortened by 2 bases and J by 8 bases, with 9 bases between the two germline ends. The CDR3 has 13 amino acids. The CDR3 sequence is CASSLGVWEKLFF. CDR3 bases: TGTGCCAGCAGTTTAGGGGTCTGGGAAAAACTGTTTTTT.